This is a list of T cell receptor beta chains from one sample in a study of OX40 agonist ivuxolimab in advanced cancers. TCRdb's copy holds only in-frame clones and misses some; the assay was immunoSEQ multiplex PCR. Of about 26,000 clones in the sample, about 90% were seen once. Specimen: CD4+ or CD8+ T cells sorted from blood, collected in a trial of the OX40 agonist ivuxolimab. Every receptor here comes from an adult with an advanced solid tumor such as melanoma, head and neck, liver or kidney cancer. Both conserved end residues are part of each CDR3. D genes are given only for firm matches. Size is omitted from some rows. Given values are once, few, many or a class for expanded clones.

D gene	V gene	J gene	clone size	CDR3 length	CDR3 protein	CDR3 DNA
TRBD1	TRBV11-2	TRBJ2-7	.	18	CASSLVLSGRGQGYEQYF	TGTGCCAGCAGCTTAGTCCTGAGCGGCAGGGGGCAGGGGTACGAGCAGTACTTC
.	TRBV11-2	TRBJ2-7	.	14	CASSLLGYSYEQYF	TGTGCCAGCAGCTTACTAGGGTACTCCTACGAGCAGTACTTC
.	TRBV4-1	TRBJ1-1	once	13	CASSPTGSTEAFF	TGCGCCAGCAGCCCTACAGGGTCCACTGAAGCTTTCTTT
.	TRBV4-1	TRBJ2-1	.	14	CASSTYVANNEQFF	TGCGCCAGCAGCACCTATGTTGCGAACAATGAGCAGTTCTTC
.	TRBV7-2	TRBJ1-1	few	14	CASSIDRMNTEAFF	TGTGCCAGCAGCATAGACAGAATGAACACTGAAGCTTTCTTT
.	TRBV6-5	TRBJ2-7	.	14	CASIYSDDSYEQYF	TGTGCCAGCATTTACTCTGACGACTCCTACGAGCAGTACTTC
.	TRBV10-3	TRBJ2-3	once	15	CAISPAEYFTDTQYF	TGTGCCATCAGTCCCGCTGAGTACTTCACAGATACGCAGTATTTT
.	TRBV5-4	TRBJ1-2	once	14	CASSYRGQSYGYTF	TGTGCCAGCAGCTACCGTGGGCAGTCCTATGGCTACACCTTC
TRBD2	TRBV4-2	TRBJ2-1	.	15	CASSQEGLSYNEQFF	TGTGCCAGCAGCCAAGAGGGACTATCTTACAATGAGCAGTTCTTC
TRBD2	TRBV7-6	TRBJ2-5	few	15	CASSLVGLAGETQYF	TGTGCCAGCAGCTTAGTGGGACTAGCGGGAGAGACCCAGTACTTC
.	TRBV10-3	TRBJ2-1	.	13	CAISDSSRNEQFF	TGTGCCATCAGTGATTCTAGCCGGAATGAGCAGTTCTTC
TRBD1	TRBV15	TRBJ2-7	.	15	CATSRDRTRGNEQYF	TGTGCCACCAGCAGAGATCGAACCAGGGGGAACGAGCAGTACTTC
.	TRBV29-1	TRBJ2-7	.	12	CSVEDNGYEQYF	TGCAGCGTTGAAGATAACGGCTACGAGCAGTACTTC
TRBD2	TRBV11-2	TRBJ2-7	.	15	CASSSPSGGTYEQYF	TGTGCCAGCAGCTCTCCAAGCGGGGGGACCTACGAGCAGTACTTC
.	TRBV4-3	TRBJ2-7	.	15	CASSQDSGSSYEQYF	TGCGCCAGCAGCCAAGATTCGGGGAGCTCCTACGAGCAGTACTTC
.	TRBV6-1	TRBJ1-2	.	14	CASSEDVGYYGYTF	TGTGCCAGCAGTGAAGATGTTGGGTACTATGGCTACACCTTC
TRBD1	TRBV6-5	TRBJ2-7	.	14	CASSQGTGYYEQYF	TGTGCCAGCAGTCAAGGGACAGGGTACTACGAGCAGTACTTC
TRBD2	TRBV19	TRBJ2-5	.	17	CASSLHPTGGGQETQYF	TGTGCCAGTAGCCTCCATCCTACGGGAGGAGGTCAAGAGACCCAGTACTTC
TRBD2	TRBV9	TRBJ2-3	.	17	CASSVEGLAGSTDTQYF	TGTGCCAGCAGCGTAGAGGGACTAGCGGGAAGCACAGATACGCAGTATTTT
TRBD2	TRBV9	TRBJ2-1	.	18	CASSVNPGLAGGENEQFF	TGTGCCAGCAGCGTAAACCCCGGATTAGCGGGAGGAGAGAATGAGCAGTTCTTC
.	TRBV19	TRBJ2-6	.	16	CASRDSPYSGANVLTF	TGTGCCAGTCGTGACAGCCCCTACTCTGGGGCCAACGTCCTGACTTTC
TRBD1	TRBV6-8	TRBJ2-7	.	18	CASNRSTGTEYFSYEQYF	TGTGCCAGCAATCGAAGCACCGGGACAGAATATTTCTCCTACGAGCAGTACTTC
.	TRBV18	TRBJ1-6	.	15	CASSPNPGPRSPLHF	TGTGCCAGCTCACCCAATCCCGGACCGCGCTCACCCCTCCACTTT
.	TRBV6-5	TRBJ1-2	once	14	CASSYIGRAVGYTF	TGTGCCAGCAGTTACATAGGCAGGGCTGTTGGCTACACCTTC
TRBD1	TRBV9	TRBJ1-2	.	16	CASSASKGQGARGYTF	TGTGCCAGCAGCGCGTCAAAGGGGCAGGGGGCGCGCGGCTACACCTTC
TRBD1	TRBV6-1	TRBJ2-5	.	19	CASSEILLPVQGSRETQYF	TGTGCCAGCAGTGAAATTCTTCTCCCCGTACAGGGGTCTCGAGAGACCCAGTACTTC
.	TRBV7-9	TRBJ2-7	.	12	CASSLETYEQYF	TGTGCCAGCAGCTTAGAGACCTACGAGCAGTACTTC
TRBD2	TRBV4-1	TRBJ2-1	.	15	CASSQLAGEDNEQFF	TGCGCCAGCAGCCAACTAGCGGGAGAGGACAATGAGCAGTTCTTC
TRBD1	TRBV4-1	TRBJ2-2	.	16	CASSQWTGENTGELFF	TGCGCCAGCAGCCAATGGACAGGGGAGAACACCGGGGAGCTGTTTTTT
.	TRBV25-1	TRBJ1-2	once	13	CASSDGMGYGYTF	TGTGCCAGCAGTGACGGGATGGGCTATGGCTACACCTTC
TRBD1	TRBV7-9	TRBJ1-2	.	12	CASDRAAYGYTF	TGTGCCAGCGACAGGGCAGCCTATGGCTACACCTTC
.	TRBV7-9	TRBJ1-1	.	15	CASSPYRGLNTEAFF	TGTGCCAGCAGCCCCTACCGGGGGCTGAACACTGAAGCTTTCTTT
.	TRBV13	TRBJ1-1	.	13	CASSSSLNTEAFF	TGTGCCAGCAGCTCCAGCCTGAACACTGAAGCTTTCTTT
.	TRBV10-2	TRBJ2-7	.	14	CASTIGRGQYEQYF	TGCGCCAGCACCATCGGCAGGGGTCAATACGAGCAGTACTTC
.	TRBV27	TRBJ1-5	.	14	CASSFQGSNQPQHF	TGTGCCAGCAGTTTCCAGGGTAGCAATCAGCCCCAGCATTTT
.	TRBV28	TRBJ1-5	once	14	CASSLSGSNQPQHF	TGTGCCAGCAGTTTATCCGGGAGCAATCAGCCCCAGCATTTT
TRBD1	TRBV7-9	TRBJ2-1	.	15	CASSFVRGPPNEQFF	TGTGCCAGCAGCTTTGTAAGGGGGCCACCCAATGAGCAGTTCTTC
.	TRBV12-5	TRBJ2-2	once	14	CASGLTGNTGELFF	TGTGCTAGTGGTTTGACGGGGAACACCGGGGAGCTGTTTTTT
.	TRBV28	TRBJ1-5	.	15	CASSILGNSNQPQHF	TGTGCCAGCAGCATCCTTGGGAATAGCAATCAGCCCCAGCATTTT
.	TRBV2	TRBJ1-6	medium-sized	15	CASSPPEVLPSPLHF	TGTGCCAGCAGCCCCCCAGAGGTTCTCCCTTCACCCCTCCACTTT
.	TRBV5-1	TRBJ2-3	.	16	CAKIEGPPPHTDTQYF	TGCGCCAAAATAGAGGGACCCCCTCCCCACACAGATACGCAGTATTTT
.	TRBV14	TRBJ2-7	few	14	CASSQDPRAYEQYF	TGTGCCAGCAGCCAAGATCCCAGGGCCTACGAGCAGTACTTC
.	TRBV6-5	TRBJ1-4	medium-sized	14	CASSRTVSGEKLFF	TGTGCCAGTTCGCGAACAGTGAGTGGTGAAAAACTGTTTTTT
TRBD1	TRBV2	TRBJ2-5	.	16	CASKDRDRTYQETQYF	TGTGCCAGCAAGGACAGGGACAGGACGTACCAAGAGACCCAGTACTTC
TRBD1	TRBV6-6	TRBJ2-7	.	14	CASTDRVESYEQYF	TGTGCCAGCACCGACAGGGTAGAATCCTACGAGCAGTACTTC
.	TRBV13	TRBJ2-7	.	13	CASSLRGPAEQYF	TGTGCCAGCAGCTTAAGGGGCCCCGCCGAGCAGTACTTC
.	TRBV12-5	TRBJ1-1	.	13	CASGLMDGAEAFF	TGTGCTAGTGGTTTGATGGACGGGGCTGAAGCTTTCTTT